Below, 19 T cell receptor beta chains from the same sample are listed, as sequenced in a study of shared clonotypes between healthy human individuals. Some clones are missing from TCRdb's copy, which holds only in-frame ones; the method was immunoSEQ multiplex PCR. The sample shows roughly 2.2 million clones, approximately 93% of them seen only once. The specimen was naive CD4+ T cells from PBMCs. Regarding subset: CD45RA+ positively selected. These receptors were obtained from a man between 18 and 35 years old in good health. Some clones in this sample may be carry-over from other donors' samples.

The CDR3 loop reads CASSTLTGGQNTEAFF. Written as DNA, the CDR3 is TGCGCCAGCAGCACCCTGACAGGGGGCCAGAACACTGAAGCTTTCTTT. This chain joins TRBV5-1 and TRBJ1-1; TRBD1 agrees at 10 bases. The germline gives CDR1 SGHRS, CDR2 YFSETQ. The V gene end was trimmed by 4 bases and the J gene end by 1 base; junction bases not matched to a gene: 7. The CDR3 has 16 residues. The variable domain in full, with the rest retrieved from reference TRBV5-1 and TRBJ1-1, is KAGVTQTPRYLIKTRGQQVTLSCSPISGHRSVSWYQQTPGQGLQFLFEYFSETQRNKGNFPGRFSGRQFSNSRSEMNVSTLELGDSALYLCASSTLTGGQNTEAFFGQGTRLTVV.

The chain recombines TRBV5-1 with TRBJ2-4, with TRBD1 matching 8 bases. The germline gives CDR1 SGHRS, CDR2 YFSETQ. The CDR3 is 14 amino acids. V dropped 3 bases and J dropped 7; count of bases not matched to a gene: 6. CDR3 sequence reads: CASSSQGARNIQYF. The DNA for the CDR3 is TGCGCCAGCAGCTCGCAGGGGGCTAGGAACATTCAGTACTTC.

The CDR3 loop is CASGRGDTYNEQFF. As DNA, the CDR3 is TGTGCCAGCGGTAGGGGTGACACCTACAATGAGCAGTTCTTC. The rearrangement uses TRBV28 and TRBJ2-1, with D possibly being TRBD1 (5 bases). Trimming pared 8 bases from V and 2 bases from J, leaving 13 bases between. The CDR3 is 14 residues long. The V gene's germline CDR1 is MDHEN and CDR2 SYDVKM.

The V and J genes are TRBV5-6 and TRBJ1-1; D is possibly TRBD1 (5 bases). CDR3 length: 18 amino acids. CDR1 SGHDT and CDR2 YYEEEE come from the germline V gene. The ends were cut back, 3 bases at V and 1 base at J, with 22 bases in the middle. This CDR3 reads CASSSLYGDALTNTEAFF. CDR3 nucleotide sequence: TGTGCCAGCAGCTCCCTTTATGGGGACGCCTTAACGAACACTGAAGCTTTCTTT.

This clone came up once. The chain recombines TRBV2 with TRBJ1-1; a possible D gene is TRBD1 (5 bases). This CDR3 is 14 amino acids long. Trimming removed 6 bases at V and 8 bases at J, with 19 bases between. From germline, CDR1 is SNHLY and CDR2 FYNNEI. The CDR3 reads CASSPRDLGLEAFF. CDR3 coding DNA: TGTGCCAGCAGCCCTCGGGACCTCGGTTTGGAAGCTTTCTTT.

CDR3 in DNA: TGTGCCAGCAGCTTAGGACAGGGTAGGACTGAAGCTTTCTTT. Amino acid sequence: CASSLGQGRTEAFF. The genes are TRBV5-8 and TRBJ1-1; 8 positions agree with TRBD1. Germline assignment: CDR1 SGHTS and CDR2 YDEGEE. The CDR3 sequence is 14 residues long. The trim removed 2 bases at V and 5 bases at J, leaving 5 bases unmatched.

CDR3 bases: TGCAGCGTTGGACTCCGACAGACATATGGCTACACCTTC. As protein: CSVGLRQTYGYTF. The chain uses TRBV29-1 and TRBJ1-2; D is possibly TRBD1 (5 bases). The length of the CDR3 is 13 residues. Per the germline V gene, CDR1 is SQVTM and CDR2 is ANQGSEA. V was pared by 4 bases and J by 5 bases, with 14 bases between.

This clone was picked up one time. This sequence joins TRBV6-6 and TRBJ1-1, with 8 bases matching TRBD1. CDR1 MNHNY and CDR2 SVGAGI come from the germline V gene (reference sequence). This CDR3 has 14 amino acids. J gave up 4 bases and V 5 bases, and 6 bases lay outside the gene matches. CDR3 amino acids: CASSQQGEGTEAFF. CDR3 in DNA: TGTGCCAGCAGTCAACAGGGGGAGGGCACTGAAGCTTTCTTT.

The chain recombines TRBV6-5 with TRBJ1-5; D gene ambiguous. Germline V gives CDR1 MNHEY, CDR2 SVGAGI. The length of the CDR3 is 13 residues. V lost 5 bases, J lost 0 bases, and 5 bases lay in between. Here the CDR3 reads CASSESSNQPQHF. CDR3 DNA: TGTGCCAGCAGTGAGAGTAGCAATCAGCCCCAGCATTTT.

V is TRBV7-2 and J is TRBJ2-7; the D is unclear. Germline CDR1 and CDR2: SGHTA and FQGNSA. The length of the CDR3 is 14 residues. V was cut by 3 bases and J by 3 bases, with 12 bases left in between. The CDR3 nucleotides read TGTGCCAGCAGCTTTTCACAGCTCAACTACGAGCAGTACTTC. It translates to CASSFSQLNYEQYF.

This clone was detected only once. The gene calls are TRBV9 and TRBJ2-3; TRBD2 matches 9 bases. There are 15 residues in the CDR3. Looked up from germline, CDR1 is SGDLS and CDR2 is YYNGEE. V lost 0 bases and J lost 8; bases outside the gene matches: 7. The CDR3 reads CASSVDVAGDVTQYF. The DNA for the CDR3 is TGTGCCAGCAGCGTAGACGTAGCGGGGGACGTTACGCAGTATTTT.

The genes are TRBV11-2 and TRBJ2-1; D is ambiguous. Trimming took off 6 bases at V and 4 bases at J, with 19 bases between the two ends. The CDR3 covers 16 residues. The germline V gene has CDR1 SGHAT and CDR2 FQNNGV. CDR3 DNA sequence: TGTGCCAGCAGGCCCCGAGGCAGGAGTCCATACAATGAGCAGTTCTTC. Encoded protein: CASRPRGRSPYNEQFF.

The CDR3 is CASSRPSDTDTQYF. As DNA, the CDR3 is TGCGCCAGCAGCCGCCCCTCTGACACAGATACGCAGTATTTT. The V call is TRBV4-1, the J call TRBJ2-3; D remains ambiguous. The CDR3 contains 14 residues. In germline, CDR1 is MGHRA, CDR2 YSYEKL. V lost 4 bases and J lost 2, with 10 bases in between.

V gene TRBV7-8 combines with J gene TRBJ2-7; D might be TRBD1 or TRBD2, each matching 5 bases. Looked up from germline, CDR1 is SGHVS and CDR2 is FQNEAQ. Trimming took off 1 base at V and 0 bases at J, with 10 bases between the two ends. The CDR3 runs 15 residues. The CDR3 DNA is TGTGCCAGCAGCTTAGGGGGACGGAACTCCTACGAGCAGTACTTC. Translation gives CASSLGGRNSYEQYF.

This clone was seen just once. V is TRBV28 and J is TRBJ2-3; TRBD1 might be the D (6 bases). The length of the CDR3 is 16 residues. Trimming pared 5 bases from V and 0 bases from J, leaving 15 bases between. Per germline, CDR1 MDHEN and CDR2 SYDVKM. This chain's CDR3 is CASSGGWRTSTDTQYF. Written as DNA, the CDR3 is TGTGCCAGCAGTGGGGGCTGGCGGACTAGCACAGATACGCAGTATTTT.

The chain joins TRBV5-1 to TRBJ2-7, with a possible D match to TRBD2 (5 bases). The CDR3 length is 11 residues. In germline, CDR1 is SGHRS, CDR2 YFSETQ. Trimming cost V 4 bases and J 6 bases, with 8 bases left between them. The CDR3 here is CASSAGREQYF. Here the CDR3 DNA reads TGCGCCAGCAGCGCGGGCCGCGAGCAGTACTTC.

V and J are TRBV6-6 and TRBJ2-3; no reliable D call. Germline CDR1 reads MNHNY; CDR2 reads SVGAGI (reference sequence). With 5 bases removed from V and 5 bases from J, the gap between germline ends came to 5 bases. The CDR3 consists of 11 residues. The CDR3: CASSRRDTQYF. As DNA, the CDR3 is TGTGCCAGCAGTCGCCGAGATACGCAGTATTTT.

This rearrangement joins TRBV25-1 to TRBJ1-1; TRBD1 matches 7 bases. V lost 4 bases and J lost 5; bases outside the gene matches: 4. Per germline, CDR1 MGHDK and CDR2 SYGVNS. The CDR3 runs to 13 residues. CDR3 coding DNA: TGTGCCAGCAGTGTCACAGGGGTAACTGAAGCTTTCTTT. Amino acid sequence: CASSVTGVTEAFF.

The chain uses TRBV7-3 and TRBJ2-7; 8 bases are shared with TRBD1. The germline V gene encodes CDR1 SGHTA and CDR2 FQGTGA. V shed 2 bases and J 5 bases; nucleotides not matched to a gene: 8. The CDR3 is made up of 15 amino acids. The CDR3, as DNA: TGTGCCAGCAGCTTAGGGGGGACAGGACTGAACGAGCAGTACTTC. Translating it yields CASSLGGTGLNEQYF.